This TCR beta chain came from a study of T cells in Graves' hyperthyroidism and ophthalmopathy (dated by TCRdb to between 2018 and 2020). Describing the broader study: Peripheral blood was sampled at the time of initial diagnosis, prior to any treatment. TCR V-J signatures able to tell the groups apart were searched for in a discovery cohort of 90 to 100 patients, of whom about 40 had Graves' ophthalmopathy and under 65 had stable Graves' hyperthyroidism. Prospective prediction of ophthalmopathy was tested in an independent validation cohort of fewer than 20 hyperthyroidism patients and 15 to 17 patients who later progressed to ophthalmopathy. The approximately 100 discovery patients were divided at random into training and test sets in a 7:3 ratio. Thyroid tissue and blood T-cell repertoires from six Graves' hyperthyroidism patients were also compared in the study. Once sampling was done, hyperthyroidism patients were given methimazole at a starting dose of 30 mg daily, whereas ophthalmopathy patients were given high-dose intravenous methylprednisolone. The paper reports TCR Vbeta CDR3 sequencing of about 140 peripheral blood samples: 40 or so ophthalmopathy, approximately 74 hyperthyroidism and approximately 17 progressor patients. What the authors observed across the whole study: In validation, the model predicted progression to ophthalmopathy a median of approximately 6.3 months before onset, with over 60% sensitivity and 72.22% specificity. No statistical method was used to fix the sample size in advance, and group allocation was not hidden from the investigators. Most expanded thyroid clonotypes (frequency above 0.001) were also found in blood, which suggests that blood repertoires may mirror thyroid immune responses. A model built on a 13 V-J signature distinguished ophthalmopathy from stable hyperthyroidism, reaching roughly 88% sensitivity and about 81% specificity in cross-validation and 80%/75% in testing.

The TCR beta CDR3 regions were amplified from RNA transcripts. For the first round of RT-PCR on the TCR CDR3, the HTBI primer set was used together with the Qiagen OneStep RT-PCR kit. Libraries were constructed in a second round of multiplex PCR, after which size selection and purification were carried out. Paired-end sequencing of the libraries was performed with 100 bp reads on an Illumina HiSeq2000. The study's processing was this. SOAPnuke was used to process the raw data, with reads discarded if the reads contained adapters or uncalled bases, had a mean Phred below 15, or lacked an exact constant-primer or identifier match. High-quality paired reads were merged with COPE v1.2.5, and unique nucleotide sequences were defined as clonotypes. MiTCR v1.1 was used to align the clonotypes against IMGT TRBV, TRBD and TRBJ reference segments. The analysis included only V-J combinations with a frequency above 0.0001, which together covered 98% to 99.2% of the repertoires. The TCS score was defined as the ratio of F50 (clonal expansion) to E x V (chaos), calculated using BLOSUM62-based TCRdist between CDR3 peptides within each V-J. Welch's t-statistics and random forest reduced several hundred V-J features to roughly 13, which were used in a naive Bayes classifier (R e1071). The public reads were run again by TCRdb, first through fastp at Q25 and then through MiXCR, and only productive beta chains were kept. Every CDR3 protein is listed once, alongside the most common genes and DNA of its rows. It is TCRdb's table, rather than the study itself, that gives the V and J calls and clone size. For this sample there are 240,000 or so distinct CDR3 sequences; about a sixth appear just once. Around 30% of the sample is in the top ten clones.

Of note for this clonotype: There is no known antigen for this receptor. Nothing much larger sits one base from this clone, and base qualities are not available.

Ophthalmopathy patients had moderately to severely active disease, Clinical Activity Score of at least 3, NOSPECS grade of at least 4, and duration under 3 months. Exclusion was applied to patients with uncontrolled infections, other autoimmune diseases, pregnancy or lactation. Diagnoses were based on clinical symptoms, serum thyroxine and TRAb, thyroid ultrasound and orbital computed tomography. Ficoll-Paque density gradient centrifugation was used to isolate PBMCs from about 10 ml of fresh peripheral blood. Total RNA was extracted with Trizol reagent, and quality was checked on an Agilent 2100 Bioanalyzer. The TCR comes from a woman under 30 with Graves' ophthalmopathy. The sequencing input was blood.

The DNA reads TGTGCCAGCTCACCCGGACTAGCGGGAGATATCTACGAGCAGTACTTC. This codes for CASSPGLAGDIYEQYF. The V and J genes are TRBV18 and TRBJ2-7, with 13 bases matching TRBD2. Reading from cysteine to phenylalanine, the CDR3 counts 16 amino acids. The DNA shown is the 48-base CDR3, in frame from base 1. Clipping removes 3 bases from V and 3 bases from J, with 5 as the unmatched junction base count. CDR1 and CDR2 (KGHSH, LQKENI) derive from the germline V gene.